The 12 T cell receptor beta chains below were found in one sample sequenced in a study of blood T cell repertoires in COVID-19. TCRdb's copy holds only in-frame clones and misses some; the assay was immunoSEQ multiplex PCR. The sample records 230,000 or so clones, almost 90% being singletons. The sample was peripheral blood. The origin of the receptors is a woman aged 55-69 years with COVID-19, enrolled during active disease.

This chain joins TRBV25-1 and TRBJ2-2; a possible D gene is TRBD1 (5 bases). CDR1 is MGHDK, CDR2 SYGVNS, per germline. CDR3 size: 15 residues. The ends were cut back, 2 bases at V and 3 bases at J, with 10 bases in the middle. The CDR3 loop reads CASSEITRDTGELFF. CDR3 bases: TGTGCCAGCAGTGAAATCACCAGGGACACCGGGGAGCTGTTTTTT.

In this sample, this clone turned up a few times. The CDR3 sequence is CASRPGAHYGYTF. The CDR3 DNA reads TGTGCCAGCAGACCAGGGGCCCACTATGGCTACACCTTC. This chain connects TRBV27 to TRBJ1-2, with a weak D call TRBD1 (6 bases). The CDR3 loop spans 13 amino acids. V shed 6 bases and J shed 3 bases, with 11 bases lying between them. Germline CDR1 is MNHEY and CDR2 is SMNVEV (reference sequence).

The chain joins TRBV7-8 to TRBJ2-7, with a tentative D call TRBD2 (5 bases). The CDR3 consists of 13 residues. From germline, CDR1 is SGHVS and CDR2 FQNEAQ. V lost 2 bases and J lost 7, with 12 bases in between. CDR3 amino acids: CASSLYGGWEQYF. The CDR3 nucleotides read TGTGCCAGCAGCTTATATGGCGGGTGGGAGCAGTACTTC.

The chain combines TRBV4-1 with TRBJ1-2, with 9 bases lining up with TRBD1. Germline assignment: CDR1 MGHRA and CDR2 YSYEKL. The length of the CDR3 is 16 residues. Germline trimming cut 3 bases from V and 8 bases from J; bases unmatched to any gene: 13. CDR3 in DNA: TGCGCCAGCAGCCAGGCGCCGGGACAGGGACCGAGGGGCTACACCTTC. Translating it yields CASSQAPGQGPRGYTF.

The count of this clone is one. V and J are TRBV19 and TRBJ1-2; the match to TRBD1 covers 7 bases. Germline V gene data show CDR1 as LNHDA and CDR2 as SQIVND (reference sequence). The CDR3 length is 12 residues. Trimming cost V 7 bases and J 6 bases; bases outside gene matches: 5. CDR3 amino acids: CASKKGGHGYTF. The CDR3 bases are TGTGCCAGTAAGAAAGGGGGCCATGGCTACACCTTC.

CDR3 amino acids: CASTLDRAKVQAFF. The CDR3 DNA reads as TGTGCCAGCACCTTGGACAGGGCGAAGGTGCAAGCTTTCTTT. V and J are TRBV2 and TRBJ1-1, with TRBD1 matching 8 bases. Germline V gene sequence: CDR1 SNHLY, CDR2 FYNNEI. The CDR3 spans 14 residues. Germline trimming cut 7 bases from V and 9 bases from J; bases unmatched to any gene: 13.

This clone appeared a single time. This sequence joins TRBV7-2 and TRBJ1-2; possibly TRBD1 for D (6 bases). V lost 5 bases to trimming and J lost 4 bases, with 17 bases between them. There are 15 residues in the CDR3. The germline gives CDR1 SGHTA, CDR2 FQGNSA. In DNA, the CDR3 is TGTGCCAGCAGCCTGGATGGGGGCGCAAGCTATGGCTACACCTTC. It specifies CASSLDGGASYGYTF.

The count of this clone is one. The gene calls are TRBV11-2 and TRBJ2-2; 13 bases line up with TRBD2. From germline, CDR1 is SGHAT and CDR2 FQNNGV. This CDR3 spans 16 amino acids. J gave up 4 bases and V 5 bases, and 4 bases lay outside the gene matches. In nucleotides, the CDR3 is TGTGCCAGCAGCCTACTAGCGGGGGGGCCCACCGGGGAGCTGTTTTTT. Its translation: CASSLLAGGPTGELFF.

The chain carries TRBV27 and TRBJ2-7, with 7 bases lining up with TRBD1. CDR1 and CDR2 (germline): MNHEY, SMNVEV (reference sequence). The CDR3 sequence is 14 residues long. The V gene end was trimmed by 5 bases and the J gene end by 3 bases; junction bases not matched to a gene: 7. CDR3 coding DNA: TGTGCCAGCAGTATCGACAGGGCGGGCTACGAGCAGTACTTC. It specifies CASSIDRAGYEQYF.

This clone was observed a few times. The V call is TRBV3-1 (or the pseudogene TRBV3-2), the J call TRBJ2-1; unclear D gene. Deletions cut 4 bases from V and 6 bases from J, with 13 bases between. The CDR3 loop spans 14 amino acids. Germline CDR1 and CDR2: LGHDT and YNNKEL (reference sequence). CDR3 in DNA: TGTGCCAGCAGCCTCCGACTCGCTAGCAATGAGCAGTTCTTC. This encodes CASSLRLASNEQFF.

The chain uses TRBV5-8 and TRBJ2-5; 7 nucleotides agree with TRBD1. Germline-derived CDR1 and CDR2 are SGHTS and YDEGEE. J was trimmed by 3 bases and V by 0 bases; bases with no gene match: 8. This CDR3 spans 16 amino acids. The CDR3 DNA follows: TGTGCCAGCAGCTTGGTTTTTGGACAGGTTGAAGAGACCCAGTACTTC. It yields the protein CASSLVFGQVEETQYF.

V is TRBV19 and J is TRBJ2-3; 7 bases map to TRBD1. This CDR3 is 16 amino acids long. Per germline, CDR1 LNHDA and CDR2 SQIVND (reference sequence). The V gene end was trimmed by 6 bases and the J gene end by 4 bases; junction bases not matched to a gene: 13. CDR3 amino acids: CASSIQGLDSADTQYF. In nucleotides, the CDR3 is TGTGCCAGTAGCATACAGGGGTTGGACTCGGCAGATACGCAGTATTTT.